This is a list of T cell receptor beta chains from one sample in a study of beta chain features in type 1 diabetes. Generated by immunoSEQ multiplex PCR, the TCRdb table keeps only in-frame clones and is missing some. In the table there are hundreds of thousands of clones, 15% to 17% of which are singletons. Sequencing was performed on naive CD4+ T cells from blood. The receptors stem from a man younger than 35 in good health. The CDR3 runs from the conserved cysteine through the conserved F or W. A D gene is named only where the DNA matches it firmly. Some rows mark clone size as missing; the rest say once, few, many or name a class of expanded clone.

CASGLQGNYGYTF	TGTGCCAGCGGACTACAGGGTAACTATGGCTACACCTTC	-	TRBJ1-2	TRBV2	-
CASTMQGSLYGYTF	TGTGCCAGCACTATGCAGGGGTCTCTCTATGGCTACACCTTC	-	TRBJ1-2	TRBV6-1	-
CASGVDFYGYTF	TGTGCCAGCGGGGTCGATTTCTATGGCTACACCTTC	-	TRBJ1-2	TRBV18	-
CASDKSQETQYF	TGTGCCAGTGACAAGAGCCAAGAGACCCAGTACTTC	-	TRBJ2-5	TRBV28	-
CASGLVLGTAYNEQFF	TGTGCTAGTGGTTTGGTTCTGGGGACGGCCTACAATGAGCAGTTCTTC	few	TRBJ2-1	TRBV12-5	-
CASSPAGGPPYEQYF	TGTGCCAGCAGCCCAGCGGGGGGTCCCCCCTACGAGCAGTACTTC	-	TRBJ2-7	TRBV7-3	TRBD2
CASSLGRNTEAFF	TGTGCCAGCAGCTTAGGGAGAAACACTGAAGCTTTCTTT	few	TRBJ1-1	TRBV7-9	-
CASSTMGAQYNEQFF	TGTGCCAGTAGCACCATGGGGGCCCAATACAATGAGCAGTTCTTC	few	TRBJ2-1	TRBV19	-
CASSQDLGQGTDTQYF	TGCGCCAGCAGCCAAGATCTAGGACAGGGCACAGATACGCAGTATTTT	-	TRBJ2-3	TRBV4-3	TRBD1
CASSVGQGTPTDTQYF	TGTGCCAGCAGCGTTGGCCAGGGAACTCCTACAGATACGCAGTATTTT	-	TRBJ2-3	TRBV9	-
CASSNEAPYGYTF	TGTGCCAGCAGTAACGAAGCGCCATATGGCTACACCTTC	-	TRBJ1-2	TRBV2	-
CAWSWGFKDEQYF	TGTGCCTGGAGTTGGGGGTTCAAAGACGAGCAGTACTTC	few	TRBJ2-7	TRBV30	-
CASRTGGGDTQYF	TGCGCCAGCAGGACAGGGGGCGGGGATACGCAGTATTTT	-	TRBJ2-3	TRBV4-1	TRBD1
CASSLNTLAGFSTDTQYF	TGTGCCAGCAGTTTAAACACGCTAGCGGGGTTTAGCACAGATACGCAGTATTTT	-	TRBJ2-3	TRBV27	TRBD2
CASRTSGANEQFF	TGTGCCAGCAGGACTAGCGGGGCCAATGAGCAGTTCTTC	few	TRBJ2-1	TRBV6-5	TRBD2
CASSLDVSYNEQFF	TGCGCCAGCAGCTTGGATGTATCCTACAATGAGCAGTTCTTC	few	TRBJ2-1	TRBV5-1	-
CASSLNGGPPYEQYF	TGCGCCAGCAGCCTAAACGGGGGCCCACCCTACGAGCAGTACTTC	few	TRBJ2-7	TRBV4-1	-
CAWSYDRENTEAFF	TGTGCCTGGAGCTACGACAGGGAGAACACTGAAGCTTTCTTT	-	TRBJ1-1	TRBV30	TRBD1
CASSPDYSYEQYF	TGTGCCAGCAGCCCCGACTACTCCTACGAGCAGTACTTC	few	TRBJ2-7	TRBV6-1	-
CASSPPGQSFSYEQYF	TGTGCCAGCTCACCACCGGGACAATCTTTCTCCTACGAGCAGTACTTC	-	TRBJ2-7	TRBV18	-
CASSVAGQNYGYTF	TGTGCCAGCAGCGTAGCTGGACAGAATTATGGCTACACCTTC	-	TRBJ1-2	TRBV9	-
CASSVGQGDQPQHF	TGTGCCAGCAGTGTGGGACAGGGTGATCAGCCCCAGCATTTT	many	TRBJ1-5	TRBV2	TRBD1
CASSSGLAGSYNEQFF	TGTGCCAGCAGTTCGGGACTAGCGGGGTCCTACAATGAGCAGTTCTTC	few	TRBJ2-1	TRBV28	TRBD2
CASSLVWASSGANVLTF	TGTGCCAGCAGCTTAGTTTGGGCTTCATCTGGGGCCAACGTCCTGACTTTC	few	TRBJ2-6	TRBV7-2	-
CASSVESGNTIYF	TGTGCCAGCAGCGTCGAGAGTGGGAACACCATATATTTT	-	TRBJ1-3	TRBV9	-
CASSIRAVQETQYF	TGTGCCAGTAGTATTCGAGCGGTTCAAGAGACCCAGTACTTC	-	TRBJ2-5	TRBV19	-
CASSFRPNGRISGELFF	TGTGCCAGCAGCTTTAGGCCTAACGGGAGAATCTCCGGGGAGCTGTTTTTT	-	TRBJ2-2	TRBV7-2	-
CASFPAGLDAQFF	TGTGCCAGCTTCCCGGCGGGGCTGGATGCGCAGTTCTTC	-	TRBJ2-1	TRBV28	-
CASSLAVRGNTEAFF	TGTGCCAGCAGCTTGGCAGTCAGAGGGAACACTGAAGCTTTCTTT	-	TRBJ1-1	TRBV5-4	-
CASSDGTANEKLFF	TGTGCCAGCAGCGATGGGACGGCTAATGAAAAACTGTTTTTT	few	TRBJ1-4	TRBV7-7	-
CASSQTGSRLNEQFF	TGTGCCAGCAGCCAGACAGGGTCCAGGTTAAATGAGCAGTTCTTC	-	TRBJ2-1	TRBV11-2	TRBD1
CASRPRAGRNTEAFF	TGTGCCAGCCGGCCCCGCGCCGGACGGAACACTGAAGCTTTCTTT	-	TRBJ1-1	TRBV2	-
CASSPPGGSSGNTIYF	TGTGCCAGTAGTCCCCCGGGGGGGAGCTCTGGAAACACCATATATTTT	few	TRBJ1-3	TRBV19	-
CASQGPNYGYTF	TGTGCCTCCCAGGGCCCTAACTATGGCTACACCTTC	-	TRBJ1-2	TRBV10-3	-
CASSPSGAGNIQYF	TGTGCCAGCAGCCCTTCGGGGGCGGGGAACATTCAGTACTTC	few	TRBJ2-4	TRBV7-3	-
CASSPGTRPTNEKLFF	TGTGCCAGCAGCCCGGGGACACGGCCAACTAATGAAAAACTGTTTTTT	-	TRBJ1-4	TRBV5-6	-
CASRQGSGANVLTF	TGTGCCAGCCGCCAGGGGTCTGGGGCCAACGTCCTGACTTTC	-	TRBJ2-6	TRBV7-2	-
CASSSRNQGYGEKLFF	TGTGCCAGCAGCTCCCGCAACCAGGGGTACGGAGAAAAACTGTTTTTT	-	TRBJ1-4	TRBV7-8	-
CASGPGLLVQETQYF	TGTGCTAGTGGACCGGGACTACTGGTCCAAGAGACCCAGTACTTC	few	TRBJ2-5	TRBV12-5	TRBD2
CASSLTSGNEQFF	TGTGCCAGCAGCTTGACTAGCGGGAATGAGCAGTTCTTC	few	TRBJ2-1	TRBV5-4	TRBD2
CAISPTSIVYTF	TGTGCCATCAGTCCGACCTCAATCGTCTACACCTTC	-	TRBJ1-2	TRBV10-3	-
CASSQGDRTYNEQFF	TGCGCCAGCAGCCAAGGCGACAGGACTTACAATGAGCAGTTCTTC	few	TRBJ2-1	TRBV4-1	-
CASSQDNADTQYF	TGCGCCAGCAGCCAAGATAACGCAGATACGCAGTATTTT	-	TRBJ2-3	TRBV4-3	-
CASRRGTSSRETQYF	TGTGCCAGCAGGAGAGGGACTAGCAGCAGGGAGACCCAGTACTTC	few	TRBJ2-5	TRBV2	TRBD2
CASSRGEATEAFF	TGCGCCAGCAGCCGGGGAGAAGCCACTGAAGCTTTCTTT	few	TRBJ1-1	TRBV4-3	-
CASSSQGEQFF	TGTGCCAGCAGTTCACAGGGGGAGCAGTTCTTC	-	TRBJ2-1	TRBV28	TRBD1
CSVIGYTF	TGCAGCGTTATTGGCTACACCTTC	few	TRBJ1-2	TRBV29-1	-
CASSPFTSGNTDTQYF	TGTGCCAGCTCACCTTTTACTAGCGGCAACACAGATACGCAGTATTTT	-	TRBJ2-3	TRBV18	TRBD2
CASCLGGGTDTQYF	TGTGCCAGCTGTTTGGGGGGGGGCACAGATACGCAGTATTTT	few	TRBJ2-3	TRBV28	TRBD2